Listed below are T cell receptor beta chains from one sample, sequenced in a study of T cell responses to AZD1222 COVID-19 vaccine. TCRdb keeps only in-frame clones here, not all; method: immunoSEQ multiplex PCR. The sample carries over 110,000 clones, 75% to 90% recorded once. Sequencing used peripheral blood, obtained on day 0 of AZD1222 vaccination. Every receptor here comes from an adult in good health. The CDR3 runs from the conserved cysteine through the conserved F or W. The D gene is left open where the match is weak. A clone size is listed for some rows: how often the clone was seen (once, few, many), or a class if it is expanded.

14	TRBD1	TRBJ1-5	.	TRBV2	CASSGDRGAQPQHF	TGTGCCAGCAGTGGGGACAGGGGCGCGCAGCCCCAGCATTTT
13	.	TRBJ2-1	medium-sized	TRBV6-1	CASKHPSYNEQFF	TGTGCCAGTAAACACCCCTCCTACAATGAGCAGTTCTTC
16	TRBD1	TRBJ2-3	.	TRBV6-4	CASSQGRDRPWDTQYF	TGTGCCAGCAGCCAAGGCCGGGACAGGCCGTGGGATACGCAGTATTTT
19	.	TRBJ1-2	once	TRBV4-2	CASSQVRGGQVIYFGGYTF	TGTGCCAGCAGCCAAGTTAGGGGCGGGCAGGTAATTTACTTCGGTGGCTACACCTTC
16	.	TRBJ2-3	few	TRBV28	CASSPLGGVSTDTQYF	TGTGCCAGCAGCCCCCTGGGTGGGGTTAGCACAGATACGCAGTATTTT
14	TRBD1	TRBJ2-7	.	TRBV4-1	CASSLGQGAYEQYF	TGCGCCAGCAGCCTCGGACAGGGGGCCTACGAGCAGTACTTC
14	.	TRBJ2-3	.	TRBV7-9	CASSHSDSPDTQYF	TGTGCCAGCAGCCACTCCGACAGCCCAGATACGCAGTATTTT
13	.	TRBJ2-6	.	TRBV19	CASQPPGANVLTF	TGTGCCAGCCAACCACCTGGGGCCAACGTCCTGACTTTC
12	.	TRBJ1-1	.	TRBV18	CASSPYNTEAFF	TGTGCCAGCTCACCATATAACACTGAAGCTTTCTTT
14	.	TRBJ1-5	.	TRBV4-2	CASSQGGIGQPQHF	TGTGCCAGCAGCCAAGGGGGGATAGGCCAGCCCCAGCATTTT
14	.	TRBJ2-4	.	TRBV6-5	CASNPGTRKNIQYF	TGTGCCAGCAATCCGGGAACCCGCAAAAACATTCAGTACTTC
18	.	TRBJ2-1	.	TRBV4-1	CASSHFLGQPAGFNEQFF	TGCGCCAGCAGCCACTTTCTGGGCCAGCCAGCGGGTTTCAATGAGCAGTTCTTC
16	TRBD2	TRBJ2-1	.	TRBV6-4	CASSDSGLAGGNEQFF	TGTGCCAGCAGTGACTCAGGACTAGCGGGGGGCAATGAGCAGTTCTTC
13	TRBD1	TRBJ1-2	.	TRBV12-3/TRBV12-4	CASSLGQGYGYTF	TGTGCCAGCAGCCTGGGACAGGGCTATGGCTACACCTTC
15	TRBD1	TRBJ1-2	.	TRBV25-1	CASSGRTGVNAGYTF	TGTGCCAGCAGTGGACGGACAGGGGTGAACGCTGGCTACACCTTC
14	TRBD1	TRBJ2-6	.	TRBV3-1/TRBV3-2	CASSQAGTVNVLTF	TGTGCCAGCAGCCAAGCCGGGACAGTCAACGTCCTGACTTTC
18	TRBD1	TRBJ2-7	once	TRBV5-6	CASSLTAGQGTNSYEQYF	TGTGCCAGCAGCTTGACTGCCGGACAGGGCACCAACTCCTACGAGCAGTACTTC
16	.	TRBJ2-1	.	TRBV6-1	CASSERLRAFYNEQFF	TGTGCCAGCAGTGAAAGGCTAAGGGCTTTCTACAATGAGCAGTTCTTC
13	.	TRBJ2-7	.	TRBV5-1	CASSLQAEYEQYF	TGCGCCAGCAGCTTGCAAGCAGAATACGAGCAGTACTTC
11	.	TRBJ2-1	.	TRBV12-3/TRBV12-4	CASRLTNEQFF	TGTGCCAGCAGGCTGACCAATGAGCAGTTCTTC
18	.	TRBJ2-5	.	TRBV2	CASSEALPGDQASKTQYF	TGTGCCAGCAGTGAAGCGCTTCCCGGGGACCAAGCATCGAAGACCCAGTACTTC
16	TRBD2	TRBJ2-1	few	TRBV11-3	CASSLNPLAGGSEQFF	TGTGCCAGCAGCTTAAACCCCCTAGCGGGAGGTTCTGAGCAGTTCTTC
15	TRBD2	TRBJ2-1	.	TRBV5-1	CASSLVSGARGEQFF	TGCGCCAGCAGCTTGGTCAGCGGGGCCCGGGGTGAGCAGTTCTTC
14	.	TRBJ1-1	.	TRBV6-1	CASSELRGYTEAFF	TGTGCCAGCAGTGAATTACGGGGGTACACTGAAGCTTTCTTT
15	.	TRBJ1-3	.	TRBV5-1	CASSLSSGTGNTIYF	TGCGCCAGCAGCTTGTCTAGCGGGACAGGAAACACCATATATTTT
18	TRBD2	TRBJ2-1	.	TRBV5-1	CASSLRSGGASAYNEQFF	TGCGCCAGCAGCTTGCGTAGCGGGGGGGCTAGCGCCTACAATGAGCAGTTCTTC
13	.	TRBJ1-5	.	TRBV28	CASSRDSNQPQHF	TGTGCCAGCAGTCGGGACAGCAATCAGCCCCAGCATTTT
17	.	TRBJ2-2	.	TRBV1	CTSSQDIRQINTGELFF	TGCACCAGCAGCCAAGATATTAGACAGATAAACACCGGGGAGCTGTTTTTT
14	.	TRBJ1-4	.	TRBV14	CASSRVATNEKLFF	TGTGCCAGCAGCCGGGTTGCAACTAATGAAAAACTGTTTTTT
13	TRBD1	TRBJ1-2	.	TRBV13	CASSRQGFYGYTF	TGTGCCAGCAGCCGACAGGGGTTCTATGGCTACACCTTC
14	.	TRBJ1-2	once	TRBV7-2	CASSPVWQGTGYTF	TGTGCCAGCAGCCCAGTATGGCAGGGAACCGGCTACACCTTC
16	.	TRBJ1-3	.	TRBV10-1	CASSESPPFSGNTIYF	TGCGCCAGCAGTGAGTCACCCCCGTTCTCTGGAAACACCATATATTTT
14	.	TRBJ2-5	.	TRBV3-1/TRBV3-2	CASSSVGIRETQYF	TGTGCCAGCAGCTCCGTTGGGATCAGAGAGACCCAGTACTTC
19	.	TRBJ2-2	.	TRBV4-1	CASSRKLTGIGGSPGELFF	TGCGCCAGCAGCCGAAAATTGACAGGCATAGGGGGTTCCCCCGGGGAGCTGTTTTTT
20	TRBD2	TRBJ2-2	.	TRBV4-2	CASSQFYGTSGRANTGELFF	TGTGCCAGCAGCCAATTTTACGGGACTAGCGGGAGGGCGAACACCGGGGAGCTGTTTTTT
14	.	TRBJ1-1	.	TRBV7-3	CASSLMGPNTEAFF	TGTGCCAGCAGCTTAATGGGACCGAACACTGAAGCTTTCTTT
15	TRBD2	TRBJ2-1	once	TRBV4-2	CASSQALAGGRPQFF	TGTGCCAGCAGCCAAGCGCTAGCGGGGGGGCGGCCGCAGTTCTTC
11	.	TRBJ2-7	.	TRBV28	CASSDSYEQYF	TGTGCCAGCAGCGACAGTTACGAGCAGTACTTC
15	TRBD2	TRBJ2-5	once	TRBV7-9	CASSFSGGAQETQYF	TGTGCCAGCAGCTTTAGCGGGGGGGCCCAAGAGACCCAGTACTTC
17	TRBD1	TRBJ1-1	.	TRBV18	CASSLHPGTDTNTEAFF	TGTGCCAGCTCACTCCATCCCGGGACAGATACGAACACTGAAGCTTTCTTT
15	.	TRBJ2-2	.	TRBV9	CASSVRGTNTGELFF	TGTGCCAGCAGCGTGAGGGGGACCAACACCGGGGAGCTGTTTTTT
16	.	TRBJ1-1	.	TRBV5-1	CASSLDGGTVQAEAFF	TGCGCCAGCAGCTTGGACGGGGGTACGGTTCAAGCTGAAGCTTTCTTT
17	TRBD1	TRBJ1-5	.	TRBV6-1	CASSGAGGMGSNQPQHF	TGTGCCAGCAGTGGGGCAGGGGGTATGGGTAGCAATCAGCCCCAGCATTTT
16	.	TRBJ2-2	.	TRBV5-1	CASSLRESGNTGELFF	TGCGCCAGCAGCTTGCGGGAGTCGGGTAACACCGGGGAGCTGTTTTTT
14	.	TRBJ1-1	.	TRBV7-2	CASSQMRTGTEAFF	TGTGCCAGCAGCCAGATGCGGACGGGCACTGAAGCTTTCTTT
15	.	TRBJ2-6	.	TRBV27	CASRLQASGANVLTF	TGTGCCAGCAGACTCCAGGCTTCTGGGGCCAACGTCCTGACTTTC
13	.	TRBJ2-1	.	TRBV24-1	CATSDGRHNEQFF	TGTGCCACCAGTGATGGCAGGCACAATGAGCAGTTCTTC